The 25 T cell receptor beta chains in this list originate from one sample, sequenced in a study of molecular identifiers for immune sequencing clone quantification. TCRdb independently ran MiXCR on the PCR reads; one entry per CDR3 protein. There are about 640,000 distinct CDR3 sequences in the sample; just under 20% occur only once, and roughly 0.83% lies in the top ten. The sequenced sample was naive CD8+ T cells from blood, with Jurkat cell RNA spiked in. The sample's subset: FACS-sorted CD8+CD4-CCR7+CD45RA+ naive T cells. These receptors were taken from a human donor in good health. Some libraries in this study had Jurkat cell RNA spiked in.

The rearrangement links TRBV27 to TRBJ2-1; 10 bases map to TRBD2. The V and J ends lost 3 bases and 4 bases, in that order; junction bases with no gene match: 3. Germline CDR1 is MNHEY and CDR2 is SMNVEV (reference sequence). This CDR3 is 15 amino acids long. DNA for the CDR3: TGTGCCAGCAGTTTTACTAGCGGGGCATACAATGAGCAGTTCTTC. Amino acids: CASSFTSGAYNEQFF.

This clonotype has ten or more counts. CDR3 sequence reads: CATSRDVGGNEQFF. The CDR3 DNA follows: TGTGCCACCAGCAGAGATGTAGGGGGCAATGAGCAGTTCTTC. The chain has TRBV15 and TRBJ2-1; D perhaps matches TRBD1 (6 bases). The CDR3 runs 14 residues. Germline V lookup: CDR1 LNHNV, CDR2 YYDKDF (reference sequence). Trimming cost V 0 bases and J 6 bases, with 9 bases left between them. Full variable domain (remainder filled in from reference TRBV15 and TRBJ2-1): DAMVIQNPRYQVTQFGKPVTLSCSQTLNHNVMYWYQQKSSQAPKLLFHYYDKDFNNEADTPDNFQSRRPNTSFCFLDIRSPGLGDTAMYLCATSRDVGGNEQFFGPGTRLTVL.

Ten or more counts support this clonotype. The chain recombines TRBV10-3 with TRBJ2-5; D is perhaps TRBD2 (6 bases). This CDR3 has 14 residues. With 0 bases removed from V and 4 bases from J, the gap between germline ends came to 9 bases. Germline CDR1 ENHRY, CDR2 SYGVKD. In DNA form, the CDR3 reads TGTGCCATCAGTGAGTCGGAGGGACTAGAGACCCAGTACTTC. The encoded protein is CAISESEGLETQYF.

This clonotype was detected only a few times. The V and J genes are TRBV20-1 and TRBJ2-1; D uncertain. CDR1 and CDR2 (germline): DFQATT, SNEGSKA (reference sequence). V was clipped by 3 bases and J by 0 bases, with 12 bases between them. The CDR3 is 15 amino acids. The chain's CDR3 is CSARGLLGSYNEQFF. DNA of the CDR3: TGCAGTGCTAGGGGCCTACTCGGCTCCTACAATGAGCAGTTCTTC.

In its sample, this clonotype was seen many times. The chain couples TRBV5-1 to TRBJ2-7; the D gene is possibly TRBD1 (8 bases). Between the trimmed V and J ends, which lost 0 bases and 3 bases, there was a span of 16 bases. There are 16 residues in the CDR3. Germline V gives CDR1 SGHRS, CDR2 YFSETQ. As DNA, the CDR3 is TGCGCCAGCAGCTTGGATAGGACAGGGACTAACTACGAGCAGTACTTC. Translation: CASSLDRTGTNYEQYF.

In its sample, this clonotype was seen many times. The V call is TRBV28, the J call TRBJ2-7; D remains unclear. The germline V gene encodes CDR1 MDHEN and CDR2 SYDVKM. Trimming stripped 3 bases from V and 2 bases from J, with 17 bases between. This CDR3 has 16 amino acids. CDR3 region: CASSLYRDLPTYEQYF. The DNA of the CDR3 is TGTGCCAGCAGTTTGTACAGAGACTTACCAACCTACGAGCAGTACTTC.

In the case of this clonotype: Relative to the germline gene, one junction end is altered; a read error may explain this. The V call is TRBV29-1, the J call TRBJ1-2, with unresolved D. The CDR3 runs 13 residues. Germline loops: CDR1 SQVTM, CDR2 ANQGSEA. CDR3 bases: TGTAGCGTTGACGGGGAGGAGGACTATGGCTACACCTTC. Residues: CSVDGEEDYGYTF.

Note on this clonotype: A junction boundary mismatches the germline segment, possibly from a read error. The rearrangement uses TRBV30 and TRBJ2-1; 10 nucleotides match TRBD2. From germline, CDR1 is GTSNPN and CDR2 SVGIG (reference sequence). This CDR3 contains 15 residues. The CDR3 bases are TGTGCCTGGAGCCGCGTAGCGGGAGGATACAATGAGCAGTCCTTC. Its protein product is CAWSRVAGGYNEQSF.

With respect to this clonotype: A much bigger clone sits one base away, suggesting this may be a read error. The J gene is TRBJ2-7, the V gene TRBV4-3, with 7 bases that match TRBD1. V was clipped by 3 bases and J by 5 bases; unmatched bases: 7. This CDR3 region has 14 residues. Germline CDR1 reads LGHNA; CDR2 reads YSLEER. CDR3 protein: CASSHGTEIHEQYF. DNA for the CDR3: TGCGCCAGCAGCCATGGGACAGAGATCCACGAGCAGTACTTC.

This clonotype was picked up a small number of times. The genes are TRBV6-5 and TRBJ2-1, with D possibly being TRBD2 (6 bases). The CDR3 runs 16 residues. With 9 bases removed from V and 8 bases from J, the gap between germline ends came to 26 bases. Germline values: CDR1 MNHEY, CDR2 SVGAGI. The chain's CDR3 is CASQLAGPAPSDEQFF. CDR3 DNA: TGTGCCAGTCAACTGGCGGGGCCAGCGCCTAGCGATGAGCAGTTCTTC.

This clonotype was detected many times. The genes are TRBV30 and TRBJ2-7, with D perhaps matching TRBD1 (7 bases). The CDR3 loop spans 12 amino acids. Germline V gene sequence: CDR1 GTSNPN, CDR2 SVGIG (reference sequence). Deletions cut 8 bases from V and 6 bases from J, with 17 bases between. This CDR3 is CAAPGQGGEQYF. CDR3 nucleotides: TGTGCCGCACCTGGGCAGGGGGGCGAGCAGTACTTC.

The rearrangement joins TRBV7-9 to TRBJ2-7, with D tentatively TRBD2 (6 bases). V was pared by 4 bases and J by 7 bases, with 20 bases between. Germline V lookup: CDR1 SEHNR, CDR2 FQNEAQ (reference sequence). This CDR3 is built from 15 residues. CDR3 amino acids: CASSSPAGNPREQYF. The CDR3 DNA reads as TGTGCCAGCAGCTCCCCCGCGGGGAACCCTAGGGAGCAGTACTTC. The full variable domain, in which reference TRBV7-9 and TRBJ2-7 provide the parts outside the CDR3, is DTGVSQNPRHKITKRGQNVTFRCDPISEHNRLYWYRQTLGQGPEFLTYFQNEAQLEKSRLLSDRFSAERPKGSFSTLEIQRTEQGDSAMYLCASSSPAGNPREQYFGPGTRLTVT.

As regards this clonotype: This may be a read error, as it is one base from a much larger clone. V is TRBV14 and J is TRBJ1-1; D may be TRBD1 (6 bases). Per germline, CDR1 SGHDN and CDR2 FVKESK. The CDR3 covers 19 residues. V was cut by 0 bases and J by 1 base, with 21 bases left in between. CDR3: CASSQDSVVAGARNTEAFF. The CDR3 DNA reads TGTGCCAGCAGCCAAGATTCAGTGGTAGCAGGGGCGCGGAACACTGAAGCTTTCTTT.

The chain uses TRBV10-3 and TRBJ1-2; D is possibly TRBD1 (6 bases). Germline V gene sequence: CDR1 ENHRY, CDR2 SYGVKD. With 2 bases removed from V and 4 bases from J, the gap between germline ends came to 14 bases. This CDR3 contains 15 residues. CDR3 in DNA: TGTGCCATCAGTGAGGGTCAGGGGATGGGCTATGGCTACACCTTC. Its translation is CAISEGQGMGYGYTF.

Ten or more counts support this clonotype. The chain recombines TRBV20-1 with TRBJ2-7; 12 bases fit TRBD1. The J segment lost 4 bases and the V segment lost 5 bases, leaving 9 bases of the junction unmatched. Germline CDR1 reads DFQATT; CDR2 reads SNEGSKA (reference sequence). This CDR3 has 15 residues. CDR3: CSAVPGDRGPYEQYF. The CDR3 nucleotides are TGCAGTGCTGTTCCTGGGGACAGGGGGCCATACGAGCAGTACTTC.

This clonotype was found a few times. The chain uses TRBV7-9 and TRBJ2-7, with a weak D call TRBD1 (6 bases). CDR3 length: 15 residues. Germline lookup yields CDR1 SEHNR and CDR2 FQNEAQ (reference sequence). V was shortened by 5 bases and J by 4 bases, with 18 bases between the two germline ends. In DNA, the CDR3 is TGTGCCAGCAGCCAGGCCGGGACAAAGAAATACGAGCAGTACTTC. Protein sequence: CASSQAGTKKYEQYF.

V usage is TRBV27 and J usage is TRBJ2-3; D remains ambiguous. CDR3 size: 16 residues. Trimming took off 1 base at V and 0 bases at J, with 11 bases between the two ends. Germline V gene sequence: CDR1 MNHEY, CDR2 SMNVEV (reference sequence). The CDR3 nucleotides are TGTGCCAGCAGTTTATTAGGCGTCCTTAGCACAGATACGCAGTATTTT. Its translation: CASSLLGVLSTDTQYF.

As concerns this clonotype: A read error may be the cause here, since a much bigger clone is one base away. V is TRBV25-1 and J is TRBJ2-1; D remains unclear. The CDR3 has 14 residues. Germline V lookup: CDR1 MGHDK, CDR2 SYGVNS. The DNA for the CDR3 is TGTGCCAGCAGTGAATCGGTAATCTACGATGAGCAGTTCTTC. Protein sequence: CASSESVIYDEQFF.

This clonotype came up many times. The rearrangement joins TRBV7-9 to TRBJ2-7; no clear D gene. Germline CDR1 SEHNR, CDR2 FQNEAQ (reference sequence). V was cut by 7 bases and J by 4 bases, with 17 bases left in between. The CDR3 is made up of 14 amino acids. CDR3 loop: CASTSRGGSYEQYF. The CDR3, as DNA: TGTGCCAGCACCTCCCGTGGCGGATCGTACGAGCAGTACTTC.

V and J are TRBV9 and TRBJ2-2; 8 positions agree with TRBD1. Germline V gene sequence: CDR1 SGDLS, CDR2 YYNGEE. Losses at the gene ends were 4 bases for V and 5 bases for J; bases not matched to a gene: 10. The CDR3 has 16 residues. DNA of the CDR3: TGTGCCAGCAGCATTGACAGGGGACGCGAGACCGGGGAGCTGTTTTTT. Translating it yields CASSIDRGRETGELFF.

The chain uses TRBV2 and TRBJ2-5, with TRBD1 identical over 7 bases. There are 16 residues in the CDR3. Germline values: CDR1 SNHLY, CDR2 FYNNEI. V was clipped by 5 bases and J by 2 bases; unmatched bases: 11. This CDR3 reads CASSSILEGQQETQYF. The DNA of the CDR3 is TGTGCCAGCAGTTCCATCCTTGAGGGACAGCAAGAGACCCAGTACTTC.

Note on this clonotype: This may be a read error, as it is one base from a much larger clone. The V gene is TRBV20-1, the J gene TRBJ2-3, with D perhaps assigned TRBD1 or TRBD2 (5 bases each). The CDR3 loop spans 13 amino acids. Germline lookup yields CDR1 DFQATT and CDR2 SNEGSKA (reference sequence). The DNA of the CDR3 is TGCAGTGGTTCAGGGACGCTCTCAGATACGCGGTATTTT. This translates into CSGSGTLSDTRYF.

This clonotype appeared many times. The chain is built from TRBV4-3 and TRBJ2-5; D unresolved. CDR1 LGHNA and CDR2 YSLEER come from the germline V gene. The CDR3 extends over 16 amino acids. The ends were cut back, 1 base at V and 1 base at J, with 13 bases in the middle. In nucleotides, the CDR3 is TGCGCCAGCAGCCAAGGTACCGGGCGGTTCCAAGAGACCCAGTACTTC. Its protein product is CASSQGTGRFQETQYF.

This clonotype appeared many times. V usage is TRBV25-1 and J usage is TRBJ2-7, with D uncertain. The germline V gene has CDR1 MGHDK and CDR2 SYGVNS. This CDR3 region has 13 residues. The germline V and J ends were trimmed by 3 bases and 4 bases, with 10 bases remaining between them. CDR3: CASSELGRYEQYF. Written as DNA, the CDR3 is TGTGCCAGCAGTGAGCTTGGCCGGTACGAGCAGTACTTC.

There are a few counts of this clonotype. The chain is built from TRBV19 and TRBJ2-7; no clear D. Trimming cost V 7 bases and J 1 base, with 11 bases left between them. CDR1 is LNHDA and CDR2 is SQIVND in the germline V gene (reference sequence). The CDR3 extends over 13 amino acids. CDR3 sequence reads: CASTNQGSYEQYF. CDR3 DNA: TGTGCCAGTACTAACCAAGGTTCCTACGAGCAGTACTTC.